This T cell receptor (beta chain) was sequenced during a study of control samples from healthy donors and cancer patients. In germline, CDR1 is SGHDT, CDR2 YYEEEE. CDR3 length: 13 amino acids. V was pared by 6 bases and J by 4 bases, with 1 base of the junction left unmatched. Clones were read by immunoSEQ multiplex PCR, and TCRdb kept only the in-frame ones, dropping some. The table includes over 75,000 clones, about nine tenths detected once. Material: blood. The TCR comes from a man in his thirties or forties in good health. The genes are TRBV5-6 and TRBJ1-2; 12 bases are a match to TRBD1. The CDR3 is CASKGQGAYGYTF. The CDR3 DNA sequence: TGTGCCAGCAAGGGACAGGGGGCCTATGGCTACACCTTC.